This T cell receptor beta chain was sequenced in a study of blood T cells in healthy people across ages. For the second PCR, which ran for roughly 6 to 11 cycles, a sample-barcoded 5' primer and a J-beta primer mix were used. In TCRdb, the 5' RACE reads were re-called with MiXCR into one record per CDR3 protein. The sample records 1.5 million to 2 million distinct CDR3 sequences, over 25% being singletons. The CDR3 is 13 amino acids. Trimming cost V 6 bases and J 6 bases, with 13 bases left between them. The germline CDR1 and CDR2 sequences are SNHLY and FYNNEI. V and J are TRBV2 and TRBJ2-3; weak D call: TRBD1 (5 bases). This TCR derives from a young woman in good health. Sequencing input: blood. CDR3 residues: CASRDTLTDTQYF. CDR3 DNA: TGTGCCAGCAGGGACACGCTAACGGATACGCAGTATTTT.